The 31 T cell receptor beta chains reported below all come from one sample, sequenced in a study of T cells in localized non-small cell lung cancer (TCRdb year 2020). The library was built by means of the immunoSEQ multiplex PCR assay. Here the immuneACCESS table is served through TCRdb, limited to in-frame sequences with V and J called. Missing clones are a known gap in these copies; in checked studies unresolved V genes cover under half, and the rest lacks a known reason. Across this sample there are about 82,000 clones, with roughly 80% seen only once. Of the sample, 15% to 20% falls within the top ten clones. The sequencing used PBMCs, collected before any cancer treatment. The source of these receptors is a man between 40 and 70 years old with stage II squamous cell lung carcinoma.

The V gene is TRBV11-2, the J gene TRBJ1-6; unclear D gene. V was shortened by 3 bases and J by 5 bases, with 8 bases between the two germline ends. The germline V gene has CDR1 SGHAT and CDR2 FQNNGV. This CDR3 region has 14 residues. Written as DNA, the CDR3 is TGTGCCAGCAGCTTGAGGCAGCATAATTCACCCCTCCACTTT. Protein sequence: CASSLRQHNSPLHF.

The chain couples TRBV14 to TRBJ2-1; D is perhaps TRBD1 (5 bases). The CDR3 has 17 residues. CDR1 is SGHDN and CDR2 is FVKESK in the germline V gene. Trimming left V 0 bases short and J 2 bases short, with 14 bases between. The CDR3, as DNA: TGTGCCAGCAGCCAAGATCTAAGGGGTGCTCCCTACAATGAGCAGTTCTTC. Amino acids: CASSQDLRGAPYNEQFF.

This clone appeared a few times. The chain carries TRBV5-4 and TRBJ2-7, with D hard to call. Germline-derived CDR1 and CDR2 are SGHNT and YYREEE (reference sequence). The CDR3 has 12 amino acids. With 0 bases removed from V and 3 bases from J, the gap between germline ends came to 4 bases. CDR3 sequence: CASSLDNYEQYF. In DNA, the CDR3 is TGTGCCAGCAGCTTGGACAACTACGAGCAGTACTTC.

The J gene is TRBJ1-1, the V gene TRBV27; unclear D gene. The CDR3 totals 13 residues. Germline V gene sequence: CDR1 MNHEY, CDR2 SMNVEV (reference sequence). Trimming left V 0 bases short and J 4 bases short, with 6 bases between. CDR3 DNA: TGTGCCAGCAGTTTATCAGGTACCACTGAAGCTTTCTTT. Translating it yields CASSLSGTTEAFF.

In this sample, this clone turned up once. In the same sample, other DNA sequences code for this CDR3. This sequence joins TRBV15 and TRBJ1-5, with TRBD1 matching over 7 bases. The germline CDR1 and CDR2 sequences are LNHNV and YYDKDF (reference sequence). The trim removed 1 base at V and 1 base at J, leaving 1 base unmatched. The CDR3 sequence is 15 residues long. The CDR3 here is CATSRGGGSNQPQHF. CDR3 coding DNA: TGTGCCACCAGCAGAGGAGGGGGCAGCAATCAGCCCCAGCATTTT.

This chain joins TRBV6-1 and TRBJ2-2; a possible D gene is TRBD2 (6 bases). Deletions cut 2 bases from V and 2 bases from J, with 15 bases between. This CDR3 region has 17 residues. Germline CDR1 MNHNS, CDR2 SASEGT. CDR3 in amino acids: CASSERAGTVNTGELFF. The CDR3 coding sequence is TGTGCCAGCAGTGAAAGGGCGGGAACAGTTAACACCGGGGAGCTGTTTTTT.

This clone occurred a few times. The chain has TRBV13 and TRBJ1-3; possibly TRBD1 for D (6 bases). Trimming removed 4 bases from V and 5 bases from J, with 12 bases in between. The CDR3 extends over 14 amino acids. CDR1 and CDR2 (germline): PRHDT, FYEKMQ (reference sequence). The CDR3 DNA reads as TGTGCCAGCAGCTCGACAGGATCCCGAAACACCATATATTTT. Translating it yields CASSSTGSRNTIYF. The variable domain in full, with the rest retrieved from reference TRBV13 and TRBJ1-3, is AAGVIQSPRHLIKEKRETATLKCYPIPRHDTVYWYQQGPGQDPQFLISFYEKMQSDKGSIPDRFSAQQFSDYHSELNMSSLELGDSALYFCASSSTGSRNTIYFGEGSWLTVV.

The chain recombines TRBV20-1 with TRBJ2-1; D is possibly TRBD2 (6 bases). CDR3 length equals 11 residues. V lost 5 bases, J lost 7 bases, and 9 bases lay in between. Germline V CDR1 and CDR2: DFQATT, SNEGSKA (reference sequence). This CDR3 reads CSAFSGNEQFF. CDR3 sequence (DNA): TGCAGTGCTTTTAGCGGAAATGAGCAGTTCTTC.

The CDR3: CASSLTGGRNEQFF. DNA for the CDR3: TGTGCCAGCAGTTTGACAGGGGGCAGGAATGAGCAGTTCTTC. J is TRBJ2-1 and V is TRBV27; 10 bases agree with TRBD1. The CDR3 length is 14 residues. Germline V gives CDR1 MNHEY, CDR2 SMNVEV (reference sequence). The ends lost 3 bases at V and 7 bases at J; junction bases unmatched: 3.

The V and J genes are TRBV7-9 and TRBJ1-2; D remains ambiguous. Trimming pared 5 bases from V and 4 bases from J, leaving 17 bases between. The CDR3 runs to 15 residues. Germline V CDR1 and CDR2: SEHNR, FQNEAQ (reference sequence). The CDR3 region is CASSDEGAPSYGYTF. The CDR3 DNA sequence: TGTGCCAGCAGCGACGAGGGCGCCCCTTCCTATGGCTACACCTTC.

The gene calls are TRBV11-2 and TRBJ1-1, with D perhaps TRBD1 (5 bases). The germline gives CDR1 SGHAT, CDR2 FQNNGV. V lost 5 bases and J 6 bases, leaving 19 bases between the germline ends. This CDR3 is built from 15 residues. Here the CDR3 DNA reads TGTGCCAGCAGCCTGAAAGTGGGGGTTCTGGCTGAAGCTTTCTTT. Its translation: CASSLKVGVLAEAFF.

The V call is TRBV7-2, the J call TRBJ1-5; no clear D. In germline, CDR1 is SGHTA, CDR2 FQGNSA. The CDR3 totals 14 residues. The ends were cut back, 2 bases at V and 3 bases at J, with 8 bases in the middle. The CDR3 sequence: CASSLWGYNQPQHF. DNA for the CDR3: TGTGCCAGCAGCTTATGGGGATACAATCAGCCCCAGCATTTT.

The chain has TRBV9 and TRBJ1-3; 9 nucleotides align to TRBD1. V was clipped by 4 bases and J by 0 bases; unmatched bases: 5. Germline values: CDR1 SGDLS, CDR2 YYNGEE. This CDR3 comprises 16 residues. The CDR3 nucleotides read TGTGCCAGCAGCTTACAGGGGGCCAACTCTGGAAACACCATATATTTT. This encodes CASSLQGANSGNTIYF.

The CDR3 is CSVEERQGNNEQFF. CDR3 in DNA: TGCAGCGTTGAAGAACGGCAGGGTAACAATGAGCAGTTCTTC. The chain carries TRBV29-1 and TRBJ2-1, with D possibly matching TRBD1 (5 bases). Trimming removed 0 bases at V and 5 bases at J, with 11 bases between. Germline V CDR1 and CDR2: SQVTM, ANQGSEA. There are 14 residues in the CDR3.

This clone was picked up many times. The chain uses TRBV4-1 and TRBJ1-5; the D gene is possibly TRBD1 (6 bases). The CDR3 is 19 amino acids. The germline gives CDR1 MGHRA, CDR2 YSYEKL. Trimming took off 0 bases at V and 6 bases at J, with 24 bases between the two ends. The CDR3: CASSQDLSGRDRRIQPQHF. CDR3 coding DNA: TGCGCCAGCAGCCAAGATTTATCAGGGCGAGACAGGCGGATTCAGCCCCAGCATTTT.

J is TRBJ1-4 and V is TRBV11-3; weak D call: TRBD1 (5 bases). This CDR3 has 15 amino acids. Trimming took off 1 base at V and 3 bases at J, with 9 bases between the two ends. The germline V gene has CDR1 SGHNT and CDR2 YENEEA. The CDR3 region is CASSLGATANEKLFF. DNA for the CDR3: TGTGCCAGCAGCTTAGGTGCGACAGCTAATGAAAAACTGTTTTTT.

Only a few counts were recorded for this clone. The chain joins TRBV4-2 to TRBJ1-2; D might be TRBD1 (5 bases). The CDR3 has 14 residues. V lost 4 bases and J lost 4, with 13 bases in between. Germline loops: CDR1 LGHNA, CDR2 YNFKEQ. The DNA of the CDR3 is TGTGCCAGCAGCCCCGGGGCACAGACCTATGGCTACACCTTC. Its protein is CASSPGAQTYGYTF.

This clone was recorded once. The CDR3: CASSRDINNSPLHF. The CDR3 region has the DNA TGTGCCAGCAGTCGGGACATCAATAATTCACCCCTCCACTTT. The gene calls are TRBV6-6 and TRBJ1-6, with D maybe TRBD1 (6 bases). The germline CDR1 and CDR2 sequences are MNHNY and SVGAGI (reference sequence). Trimming cost V 5 bases and J 5 bases, with 10 bases left between them. The CDR3 is made up of 14 amino acids.

The chain combines TRBV27 with TRBJ2-3; TRBD2 is a possible D gene (5 bases). With 6 bases removed from V and 6 bases from J, the gap between germline ends came to 16 bases. This CDR3 comprises 14 residues. Germline assignment: CDR1 MNHEY and CDR2 SMNVEV (reference sequence). CDR3 protein: CASSPRGYKDTQYF. DNA for the CDR3: TGTGCCAGCAGCCCCCGAGGGTACAAGGATACGCAGTATTTT.

V gene TRBV29-1 combines with J gene TRBJ1-1; no reliable D call. Between the trimmed V and J ends, which lost 0 bases and 5 bases, there was a span of 16 bases. Germline lookup yields CDR1 SQVTM and CDR2 ANQGSEA. There are 15 residues in the CDR3. CDR3 sequence reads: CSVEDLGLKGTEAFF. The CDR3 DNA is TGCAGCGTTGAAGATCTTGGACTTAAGGGAACTGAAGCTTTCTTT.

The rearrangement uses TRBV7-9 and TRBJ2-3, with D unresolved. This CDR3 has 11 amino acids. Trimming removed 5 bases at V and 5 bases at J, with 5 bases between. Germline V CDR1 and CDR2: SEHNR, FQNEAQ (reference sequence). The CDR3 protein is CASSRLDTQYF. As DNA, the CDR3 is TGTGCCAGCAGCCGACTAGATACGCAGTATTTT.

The genes are TRBV20-1 and TRBJ1-2; D gene unclear. V dropped 5 bases and J dropped 5 bases, with 9 bases sitting between them. Germline V lookup: CDR1 DFQATT, CDR2 SNEGSKA (reference sequence). This CDR3 spans 11 amino acids. The CDR3 protein is CSARKTYGYTF. The CDR3 DNA reads as TGCAGTGCTCGAAAAACATATGGCTACACCTTC.

The genes are TRBV10-3 and TRBJ2-3; a weak D match, TRBD2 (6 bases). Per germline, CDR1 ENHRY and CDR2 SYGVKD. The length of the CDR3 is 14 residues. The CDR3 DNA follows: TGTGCGACCCGGGAGACAGCTAGCACAGATACGCAGTATTTT. Translated: CATRETASTDTQYF.

Concerning this clone: The identical CDR3 is also encoded by other nucleotide sequences in the sample. The genes are TRBV27 and TRBJ1-1, with D perhaps matching TRBD1 (5 bases). V shed 2 bases and J shed 1 base, with 5 bases lying between them. Per the germline V gene, CDR1 is MNHEY and CDR2 is SMNVEV (reference sequence). There are 13 residues in the CDR3. CDR3 DNA sequence: TGTGCCAGCAGTTTAGGGGGGAACACTGAAGCTTTCTTT. Translating it yields CASSLGGNTEAFF.

This clone was seen only a few times. The rearrangement links TRBV19 to TRBJ1-5, with D uncertain. CDR3 length: 12 amino acids. Trimming shortened V by 3 bases and J by 7 bases, and 7 bases separated the two germline ends. Germline V gene lookup returns CDR1 LNHDA and CDR2 SQIVND (reference sequence). The CDR3 loop reads CASSMVSQPQHF. The DNA of the CDR3 is TGTGCCAGTAGTATGGTCAGCCAGCCCCAGCATTTT.

V is TRBV27 and J is TRBJ2-7; D gene uncertain. CDR1 MNHEY and CDR2 SMNVEV come from the germline V gene (reference sequence). The CDR3 totals 13 residues. The ends were cut back, 4 bases at V and 4 bases at J, with 11 bases in the middle. Here the CDR3 DNA reads TGTGCCAGCAGTTCTCAGGCAATTTACGAGCAGTACTTC. Translating it yields CASSSQAIYEQYF.

This clone has a single count. This chain links TRBV7-3 with TRBJ2-3, with 7 bases that match TRBD2. Germline V CDR1 and CDR2: SGHTA, FQGTGA. The CDR3 is made up of 14 amino acids. V lost 2 bases to trimming and J lost 5 bases; unmatched junction nucleotides: 4. CDR3 sequence (DNA): TGTGCCAGCAGCTTAGGCGGGGGAGGAGATACGCAGTATTTT. Its protein product is CASSLGGGGDTQYF.

In this sample, this clone turned up many times. The gene calls are TRBV7-2 and TRBJ1-2; D possibly corresponds to TRBD1 (6 bases). There are 13 residues in the CDR3. Between the trimmed V and J ends, which lost 2 bases and 4 bases, there was a span of 8 bases. Per the germline V gene, CDR1 is SGHTA and CDR2 is FQGNSA. The CDR3 coding sequence is TGTGCCAGCAGCTTACCCAGGGGCTATGGCTACACCTTC. This sequence encodes CASSLPRGYGYTF.

The chain combines TRBV29-1 with TRBJ2-7; D possibly corresponds to TRBD2 (5 bases). The CDR3 covers 11 residues. CDR1 is SQVTM and CDR2 is ANQGSEA in the germline V gene. V was trimmed by 2 bases and J by 3 bases, leaving 5 bases between them. The CDR3 sequence is CSVESGYEQYF. In DNA, the CDR3 is TGCAGCGTTGAAAGCGGCTACGAGCAGTACTTC.

The chain uses TRBV30 and TRBJ2-7; D not certain. V lost 0 bases and J lost 7, with 7 bases in between. Germline CDR1 and CDR2: GTSNPN and SVGIG (reference sequence). The CDR3 spans 11 residues. CDR3 sequence: CAWSVLEEQYF. In DNA form, the CDR3 reads TGTGCCTGGAGTGTTCTGGAGGAGCAGTACTTC. Based on the CDR3 plus reference TRBV30 and TRBJ2-7, the full variable domain is SQTIHQWPATLVQPVGSPLSLECTVEGTSNPNLYWYRQAAGRGLQLLFYSVGIGQISSEVPQNLSASRPQDRQFILSSKKLLLSDSGFYLCAWSVLEEQYFGPGTRLTVT.

The chain carries TRBV5-1 and TRBJ1-4; D ambiguous. V gave up 0 bases and J gave up 7 bases, with 13 bases separating them. Germline CDR1 SGHRS, CDR2 YFSETQ. CDR3 size: 15 residues. The CDR3 here is CASSLANPSGEKLFF. The DNA of the CDR3 is TGCGCCAGCAGCTTGGCCAATCCATCGGGTGAAAAACTGTTTTTT. Filled out from reference TRBV5-1 and TRBJ1-4, the complete variable domain reads KAGVTQTPRYLIKTRGQQVTLSCSPISGHRSVSWYQQTPGQGLQFLFEYFSETQRNKGNFPGRFSGRQFSNSRSEMNVSTLELGDSALYLCASSLANPSGEKLFFGSGTQLSVL.